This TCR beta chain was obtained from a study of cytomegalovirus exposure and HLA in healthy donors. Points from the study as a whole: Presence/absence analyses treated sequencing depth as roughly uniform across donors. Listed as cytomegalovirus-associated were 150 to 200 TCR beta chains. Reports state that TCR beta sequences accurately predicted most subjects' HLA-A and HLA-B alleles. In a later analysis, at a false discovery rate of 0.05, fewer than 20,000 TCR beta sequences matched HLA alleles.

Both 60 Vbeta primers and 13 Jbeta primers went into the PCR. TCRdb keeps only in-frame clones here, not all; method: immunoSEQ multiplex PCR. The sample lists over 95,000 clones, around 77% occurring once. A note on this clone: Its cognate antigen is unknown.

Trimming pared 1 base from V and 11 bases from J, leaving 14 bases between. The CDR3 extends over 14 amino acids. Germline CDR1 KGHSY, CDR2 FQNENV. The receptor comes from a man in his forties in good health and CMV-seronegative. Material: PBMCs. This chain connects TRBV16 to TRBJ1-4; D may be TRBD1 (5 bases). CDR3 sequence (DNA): TGTGCCAGCAGCCAATTACCTACCCCAGGGAAACTGTTTTTT. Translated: CASSQLPTPGKLFF.